Presented here are 3 T cell receptor beta chains from one specimen sequenced in a study of blood T cell repertoires in COVID-19 (dated by TCRdb to the early 2020s). The library was produced with the immunoSEQ multiplex PCR assay. Drawn from immuneACCESS, this table holds only the in-frame rearrangements with V and J called that TCRdb kept. Clones are partly lost; checked studies trace under half to an unresolved V gene and leave the rest unexplained. The sample table records 100,000 to 150,000 clones; about 72% of these occur just once. The ten largest clones add up to 1.9% of the sample. Sequenced material: peripheral blood. The origin of the receptors is a woman in her sixties or seventies with acute or convalescent COVID-19.

The rearrangement uses TRBV12-5 and TRBJ1-2; TRBD1 is a possible D gene (5 bases). V lost 3 bases, J lost 0 bases, and 20 bases lay in between. The CDR3 totals 18 residues. Germline lookup yields CDR1 LGHNT and CDR2 FRNRAP. The CDR3 DNA reads as TGTGCTAGTGGTTTTAATAGGAGCACTGACAGTACTAACTATGGCTACACCTTC. Residues: CASGFNRSTDSTNYGYTF.

The CDR3 sequence: CASSMGQGTNTIYF. CDR3 DNA: TGTGCCAGTAGTATGGGACAGGGGACAAACACCATATATTTT. This chain connects TRBV19 to TRBJ1-3, with 10 bases that match TRBD1. Germline V lookup: CDR1 LNHDA, CDR2 SQIVND (reference sequence). Unmatched junction bases numbered 2, after V lost 3 bases and J lost 6 bases. This CDR3 spans 14 amino acids.

This clone was recorded at least ten times. The chain uses TRBV19 and TRBJ2-7; possible D gene TRBD1, 6 bases. Germline assignment: CDR1 LNHDA and CDR2 SQIVND (reference sequence). Trimming took off 3 bases at V and 5 bases at J, with 14 bases between the two ends. CDR3 length equals 14 residues. The CDR3 region has the DNA TGTGCCAGTAGTATTGTGGGGGACATCCACGAGCAGTACTTC. Residues: CASSIVGDIHEQYF.